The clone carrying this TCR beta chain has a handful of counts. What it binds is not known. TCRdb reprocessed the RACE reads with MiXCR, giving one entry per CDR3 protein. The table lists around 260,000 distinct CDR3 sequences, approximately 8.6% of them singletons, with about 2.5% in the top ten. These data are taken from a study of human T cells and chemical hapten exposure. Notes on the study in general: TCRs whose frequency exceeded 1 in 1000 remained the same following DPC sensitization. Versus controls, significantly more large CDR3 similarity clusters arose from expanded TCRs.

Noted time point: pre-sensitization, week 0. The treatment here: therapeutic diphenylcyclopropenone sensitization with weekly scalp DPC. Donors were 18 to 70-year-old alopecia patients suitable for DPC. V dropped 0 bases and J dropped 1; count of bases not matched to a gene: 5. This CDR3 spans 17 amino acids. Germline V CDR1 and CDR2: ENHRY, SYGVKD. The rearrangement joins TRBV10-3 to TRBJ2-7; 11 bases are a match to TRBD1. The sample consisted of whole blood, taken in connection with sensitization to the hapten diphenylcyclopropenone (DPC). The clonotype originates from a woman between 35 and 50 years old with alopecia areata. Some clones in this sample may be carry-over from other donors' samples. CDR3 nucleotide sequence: TGTGCCATCAGTGAGTCGAGTGGGACAGGGGGATCCTACGAGCAGTACTTC. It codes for CAISESSGTGGSYEQYF.